The entry that follows covers one TCR beta chain sequence. Its cognate antigen is unknown. The cDNA had a unique molecular identifier and a template-switch universal primer site. One entry per CDR3 protein, called by TCRdb with MiXCR from the 5' RACE reads. This sample yields nearly 900,000 distinct CDR3 sequences, of which around 12% are seen a single time; around 1.6% belongs to the top ten. V was clipped by 7 bases and J by 7 bases; unmatched bases: 16. This CDR3 region has 16 residues. The germline V gene has CDR1 SGHRS and CDR2 YFSETQ. These data belong to a study of identical twins. Overall study results and limits: Cord blood beta clonotypes present at high abundance carried fewer insertions; no such pattern appeared in memory repertoires.

This sample was also put to use in a study of yellow fever vaccine responses in identical twins. That source notes: Twins showed a vaccine T cell response that reportedly seemed partly convergent, partly personalized.

Material for sequencing was PBMCs. The V gene is TRBV5-1, the J gene TRBJ1-1; 10 positions match TRBD1. The origin of this receptor is a woman between 18 and 30 years old in good health. CDR3 residues: CASGARQGANNNEAFF. Here the CDR3 DNA reads TGCGCCAGCGGTGCTCGACAGGGGGCCAACAATAATGAAGCTTTCTTT.